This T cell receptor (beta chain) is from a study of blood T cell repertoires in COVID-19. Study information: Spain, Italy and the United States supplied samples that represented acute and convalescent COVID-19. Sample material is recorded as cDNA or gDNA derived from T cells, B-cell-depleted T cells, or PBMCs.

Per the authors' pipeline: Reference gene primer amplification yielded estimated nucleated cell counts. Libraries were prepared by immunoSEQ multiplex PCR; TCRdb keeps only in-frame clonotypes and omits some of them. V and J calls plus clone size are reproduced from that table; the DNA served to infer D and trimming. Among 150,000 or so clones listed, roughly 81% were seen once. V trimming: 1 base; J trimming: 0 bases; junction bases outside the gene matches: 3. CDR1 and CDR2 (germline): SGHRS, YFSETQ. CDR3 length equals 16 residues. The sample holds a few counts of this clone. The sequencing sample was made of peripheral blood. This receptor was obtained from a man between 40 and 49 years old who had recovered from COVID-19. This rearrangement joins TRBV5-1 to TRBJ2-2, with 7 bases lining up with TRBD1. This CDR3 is CASSLQGDTNTGELFF. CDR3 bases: TGCGCCAGCAGCTTGCAGGGGGACACGAACACCGGGGAGCTGTTTTTT.